Reported below is one T cell receptor beta chain. No antigen is known for it. Relative to the germline gene, one junction end is altered; a read error may explain this. This entry is derived from a study of blood T cells in healthy people across ages. Study observations and caveats: With age, beta diversity per million T cells declined roughly linearly, significantly by 35 to 40.

The use of a sample-barcoded 5' primer and a J-beta primer mix characterized a second PCR of about 7 to 12 cycles. Every cDNA molecule carried a tag from a template-switch adaptor bearing 12 random nucleotides. One entry per CDR3 protein results from TCRdb running MiXCR on the 5' RACE reads. This table has roughly 1,500,000 distinct CDR3 sequences, 30% to 35% appearing once. The donors, all healthy, were Caucasians living in Russia, aged about 6 to 90. Isolation recovered at least 6.5 million PBMCs from every sample. The TCR originated in a woman aged 30 to 39 in good health. Sequencing was performed on blood.

The DNA of the CDR3 is TGTGCCAGTAGCTTGGGGCCGAATGTGGGACTGGCACCCACAGATACGCAGTATTTT. As protein: CASSLGPNVGLAPTDTQYF. The chain recombines TRBV5-5 with TRBJ2-3; possible D gene TRBD2, 6 bases. The CDR3 length is 19 residues. Germline assignment: CDR1 SGHKS and CDR2 YYEKEE (reference sequence).